The 14 T cell receptor beta chains reported below all come from one sample, sequenced in a study of T cell clonotyping in hematopoietic cell transplantation. Documented time point: recipient sample about 28 days before transplant, after cytoreduction. Using immunoSEQ multiplex PCR, the repertoire was profiled, and TCRdb retains in-frame clones only, with some absent. The sample carries roughly 23,000 clones, roughly 90% recorded once. The specimen comprised peripheral blood mononuclear cells, sampled before stem cell transplant. These receptors all stem from a man aged 18 to 35 with biphenotypic leukemia. Some clones in this sample may be carry-over from other donors' samples.

CDR3 protein: CASSPGGRRSDEQYF. The CDR3 nucleotides read TGTGCCAGCAGCCCGGGAGGGAGACGCTCGGACGAGCAGTACTTC. The chain recombines TRBV11-2 with TRBJ2-7; the match to TRBD2 covers 8 bases. Unmatched junction bases numbered 11, after V lost 5 bases and J lost 5 bases. From germline, CDR1 is SGHAT and CDR2 FQNNGV. The length of the CDR3 is 15 residues.

The chain employs TRBV5-5 and TRBJ2-5, with 11 bases aligning to TRBD2. V shed 0 bases, J shed 5 bases, and the junction held 3 bases outside the gene matches. CDR1 and CDR2 from the germline V gene are SGHKS and YYEKEE (reference sequence). This CDR3 has 15 amino acids. The CDR3 is CASSLGSSGGETQYF. The DNA of the CDR3 is TGTGCCAGCAGCTTGGGGTCTAGCGGGGGGGAGACCCAGTACTTC.

This chain links TRBV5-4 with TRBJ1-2; D is perhaps TRBD1 (6 bases). The CDR3 runs 13 residues. V gave up 2 bases and J gave up 6 bases, with 11 bases separating them. Germline V CDR1 and CDR2: SGHNT, YYREEE (reference sequence). This chain's CDR3 is CASSFWGADGYTF. CDR3 coding DNA: TGTGCCAGCAGCTTTTGGGGGGCAGATGGCTACACCTTC.

This chain connects TRBV19 to TRBJ2-7, with 9 bases aligning to TRBD2. This CDR3 comprises 15 residues. Germline CDR1 is LNHDA and CDR2 is SQIVND (reference sequence). Trimming at V came to 1 base and at J to 5 bases, leaving 6 bases not matched to a gene. CDR3 amino acids: CASSIGSGSTDEQYF. In DNA form, the CDR3 reads TGTGCCAGTAGTATAGGTAGCGGGAGTACTGACGAGCAGTACTTC.

J is TRBJ2-4 and V is TRBV27; TRBD2 might be the D (5 bases). Deletions cut 2 bases from V and 3 bases from J, with 14 bases between. CDR3 length: 16 amino acids. Germline V gene data show CDR1 as MNHEY and CDR2 as SMNVEV (reference sequence). The CDR3 coding sequence is TGTGCCAGCAGTTTAGGGATTGGACTGGTCAAAAACATTCAGTACTTC. Encoded protein: CASSLGIGLVKNIQYF.

This rearrangement joins TRBV19 to TRBJ2-2; the match to TRBD1 covers 9 bases. Trimming at V came to 4 bases and at J to 5 bases, leaving 5 bases not matched to a gene. Germline lookup yields CDR1 LNHDA and CDR2 SQIVND (reference sequence). CDR3 length: 15 amino acids. The CDR3 DNA sequence: TGTGCCAGTAGTAGGGACAGGGAGGGAACCGGGGAGCTGTTTTTT. The encoded protein is CASSRDREGTGELFF.

The chain employs TRBV9 and TRBJ2-1; perhaps TRBD1 as D (6 bases). The CDR3 sequence is 16 residues long. CDR1 is SGDLS, CDR2 YYNGEE, per germline. V lost 4 bases and J lost 4, with 18 bases in between. The CDR3 DNA sequence: TGTGCCAGCAGCAGCGAACAGGGAACCTATTACAATGAGCAGTTCTTC. It encodes CASSSEQGTYYNEQFF.

The chain is built from TRBV28 and TRBJ2-7, with 9 bases lining up with TRBD2. V lost 6 bases to trimming and J lost 3 bases; unmatched junction nucleotides: 3. Per the germline V gene, CDR1 is MDHEN and CDR2 is SYDVKM. There are 13 residues in the CDR3. The CDR3 region is CASRTSGIYEQYF. CDR3 nucleotide sequence: TGTGCCAGCAGGACTAGCGGAATCTACGAGCAGTACTTC.

This sequence joins TRBV5-1 and TRBJ2-7; TRBD2 matches 11 bases. This CDR3 is 14 amino acids long. Trimming cost V 1 base and J 6 bases; bases outside gene matches: 3. The germline V gene encodes CDR1 SGHRS and CDR2 YFSETQ. The CDR3 region is CASSLSLAGGEQYF. The CDR3 nucleotides are TGCGCCAGCAGCTTGAGTCTAGCGGGGGGCGAGCAGTACTTC.

The V and J genes are TRBV15 and TRBJ1-1; D remains unclear. From germline, CDR1 is LNHNV and CDR2 YYDKDF (reference sequence). Trimming cost V 0 bases and J 5 bases, with 10 bases left between them. The CDR3 consists of 14 residues. The CDR3 region has the DNA TGTGCCACCAGCAGAGACCCGACCGCGACTGAAGCTTTCTTT. It encodes CATSRDPTATEAFF.

The chain joins TRBV4-1 to TRBJ2-3, with D possibly being TRBD2 (5 bases). V was shortened by 4 bases and J by 2 bases, with 13 bases between the two germline ends. Germline V gene lookup returns CDR1 MGHRA and CDR2 YSYEKL. This CDR3 region has 15 residues. The CDR3 DNA follows: TGCGCCAGCAGCCGTGGACTCACAATCACAGATACGCAGTATTTT. Translated: CASSRGLTITDTQYF.

This clone has a handful of counts. The chain joins TRBV2 to TRBJ1-2; 7 nucleotides line up with TRBD1. Trimming cost V 11 bases and J 4 bases; bases outside gene matches: 13. The length of the CDR3 is 14 residues. Germline CDR1 reads SNHLY; CDR2 reads FYNNEI. The CDR3 region is CAGVDRAILYGYTF. For the CDR3, the DNA is TGTGCCGGAGTCGACAGGGCGATCCTCTATGGCTACACCTTC.

The chain combines TRBV9 with TRBJ2-7; D is perhaps TRBD2 (6 bases). CDR1 and CDR2 (germline): SGDLS, YYNGEE. The CDR3 loop spans 13 amino acids. V was shortened by 0 bases and J by 3 bases, with 7 bases between the two germline ends. The CDR3 loop is CASSVGGNYEQYF. CDR3 sequence (DNA): TGTGCCAGCAGCGTAGGCGGGAACTACGAGCAGTACTTC.

The chain uses TRBV19 and TRBJ2-2; TRBD1 is a possible D gene (5 bases). Germline V gene lookup returns CDR1 LNHDA and CDR2 SQIVND (reference sequence). V gave up 10 bases and J gave up 4 bases, with 13 bases separating them. The CDR3 loop spans 13 amino acids. CDR3: CATSWGRTGELFF. The CDR3 coding sequence is TGTGCCACCTCTTGGGGCCGCACCGGGGAGCTGTTTTTT.